This T cell receptor (beta chain) originates from a study of technical replicates of blood from a handful of donors. TCRdb's copy holds only in-frame clones and misses some; the assay was immunoSEQ multiplex PCR. The table has around 80,000 clones, roughly 90% seen once. The CDR3 runs to 12 residues. In germline, CDR1 is SGHNT, CDR2 YENEEA. The V end lost 5 bases, the J end lost 6 bases, and 11 bases lay between the germline ends. This clonotype originated in a human donor in good health. The chain carries TRBV11-3 and TRBJ2-7; no reliable D call. The sample consisted of T cells isolated from PBMCs. The CDR3 coding sequence is TGTGCCAGCAGCCCGACTCTGGGCGAGCAGTACTTC. Translated, it gives CASSPTLGEQYF.